A selection of T cell receptor beta chains follows, all from one sample in a study of cytomegalovirus exposure and HLA in healthy donors. TCRdb keeps only in-frame clones here, not all; method: immunoSEQ multiplex PCR. The sample lists over 130,000 clones; about 61% were seen once. Sequences were obtained from PBMCs. These receptors were taken from a male donor in good health and CMV-seronegative. The conserved cysteine and the conserved F or W are not part of the CDR3 here. Size values are once, few and many counts, or a class for expanded clones, and some rows have none.

v_gene: TRBV28
abundance: once
len: 14
j_gene: TRBJ1-6
CDR3aa: ASSLYTGRYNSPLH

v_gene: TRBV6-5
abundance: -
len: 11
j_gene: TRBJ1-2
CDR3aa: ASSYGTVYGYT

v_gene: TRBV7-9
abundance: few
len: 15
j_gene: TRBJ2-2
CDR3aa: ASSLRRGAGATGELF

v_gene: TRBV2
abundance: -
len: 12
j_gene: TRBJ1-4
CDR3aa: ASSEGRGDEKLF

v_gene: TRBV6-6
abundance: -
len: 13
j_gene: TRBJ2-1
CDR3aa: ASSYVAGLYNEQF

v_gene: TRBV19
abundance: -
len: 12
j_gene: TRBJ1-2
CDR3aa: ASSTIQGEAGYT

v_gene: TRBV7-6
abundance: -
len: 14
j_gene: TRBJ1-1
CDR3aa: ASSQWGQGINTEAF

v_gene: TRBV2
abundance: -
len: 11
j_gene: TRBJ1-1
CDR3aa: ASSESPNTEAF

v_gene: TRBV5-6
abundance: -
len: 15
j_gene: TRBJ1-3
CDR3aa: ASSLVPGGGSGNTIY

v_gene: TRBV14
abundance: -
len: 12
j_gene: TRBJ1-2
CDR3aa: ASSQVEVPYGYT

v_gene: TRBV29-1
abundance: -
len: 11
j_gene: TRBJ2-7
CDR3aa: SVIRGSSYEQY

v_gene: TRBV30
abundance: -
len: 11
j_gene: TRBJ1-3
CDR3aa: AWTPGAGNTIY

v_gene: TRBV7-3
abundance: -
len: 12
j_gene: TRBJ1-6
CDR3aa: ASSFGTVNSPLH

v_gene: TRBV5-4
abundance: -
len: 15
j_gene: TRBJ2-3
CDR3aa: ASTKHPGQGLTDTQY

v_gene: TRBV6-5
abundance: -
len: 11
j_gene: TRBJ2-1
CDR3aa: AHQGPYNNEQF

v_gene: TRBV18
abundance: -
len: 14
j_gene: TRBJ2-3
CDR3aa: ASSPDRTSGLDTQY

v_gene: TRBV19
abundance: -
len: 10
j_gene: TRBJ1-2
CDR3aa: ASSIDRNGYT

v_gene: TRBV5-1
abundance: -
len: 13
j_gene: TRBJ2-1
CDR3aa: ASSPPRQRGDEQF

v_gene: TRBV28
abundance: -
len: 14
j_gene: TRBJ1-1
CDR3aa: ASNSIGQGAGTEAF

v_gene: TRBV7-7
abundance: -
len: 13
j_gene: TRBJ2-5
CDR3aa: ASSLATRGGETQY

v_gene: TRBV5-8
abundance: -
len: 16
j_gene: TRBJ1-1
CDR3aa: ASSWRWAGARRGTEAF

v_gene: TRBV4-1
abundance: -
len: 13
j_gene: TRBJ1-2
CDR3aa: ASSPAEGTNYGYT

v_gene: TRBV19
abundance: -
len: 12
j_gene: TRBJ2-7
CDR3aa: ASSTQGTVHEQY

v_gene: TRBV29-1
abundance: -
len: 9
j_gene: TRBJ1-2
CDR3aa: SGQLDYGYT

v_gene: TRBV6-6
abundance: -
len: 11
j_gene: TRBJ2-7
CDR3aa: ASSGTGGYEQY

v_gene: TRBV15
abundance: once
len: 14
j_gene: TRBJ1-6
CDR3aa: ATSRDRGGLGSPLH

v_gene: TRBV7-7
abundance: -
len: 11
j_gene: TRBJ1-4
CDR3aa: ASSLDTGGKLF

v_gene: TRBV9
abundance: once
len: 15
j_gene: TRBJ2-2
CDR3aa: ASSVGLQGGDTGELF